What follows describes a single T cell receptor (beta chain). The antigen remains undetermined. 5'RACE with constant-segment primers built TCRalpha and TCRbeta cDNA libraries with UMIs. TCRdb reprocessed the 5' RACE reads via MiXCR and lists one record per CDR3 protein. Of 500,000 to 600,000 distinct CDR3 sequences in the sample, 15% to 20% were seen once. V was trimmed by 6 bases and J by 6 bases, leaving 27 bases between them. The CDR3 consists of 17 residues. These data are taken from a study of T-cell memory formation after mild COVID-19. Turning to the study itself: Largely donor-specific TCR clusters were found. Study findings and constraints: Those CD4+ clones that contracted were mainly in CM and EM (CD8+ ones in EMRA). Some clones that responded were present in memory (sampled pre-infection), which suggests cross-reactive memory joined.

This clonotype originated in an adult woman who had mild COVID-19 (a few samples of this study predate the infection). Cell type and time point are not known. The chain couples TRBV12-3 or TRBV12-4 to TRBJ2-7; D gene unclear. Sequencing was performed on PBMCs or a T cell subset sorted from them (not recorded which). DNA of the CDR3: TGTGCCAGCAGCCCCATGAAGACCGCGCTCCTTCTACTCGAGCAGTACTTC. Its protein product is CASSPMKTALLLLEQYF.